The text below deals with one T cell receptor (beta chain). The data belong to a study of siplizumab effects on memory and regulatory T cells. In each sample, 10^5 or so TCR templates were assayed. Sequenced by immunoSEQ multiplex PCR; TCRdb stores in-frame clones only, minus some. The sample gives approximately 84,000 clones, approximately 95% of which show up once; around 20% is in the top ten. This CDR3 region has 12 residues. The germline V gene has CDR1 LGHNT and CDR2 FRNRAP. Trimming took 5 bases from V and 8 from J; bases not matched to a gene: 4. The genes are TRBV12-5 and TRBJ1-2; 8 bases align to TRBD1. Sequencing was carried out using CD8+ T cells sorted from blood. This sequence was found in a human donor in good health. CDR3 loop: CASGDRGPGYTF. As DNA, the CDR3 is TGTGCTAGTGGTGACAGGGGTCCGGGCTACACCTTC.